This TCR beta chain is from a study of T-cell reconstitution after alpha-beta-depleted transplantation in children. This clonotype has at least ten counts. CDR3 size: 12 residues. V was trimmed by 0 bases and J by 7 bases, leaving 6 bases between them. Germline V gene data show CDR1 as LGHDT and CDR2 as YNNKEL (reference sequence). Unique molecular identifiers were incorporated during preparation of the TCRbeta library. MiXCR, applied by TCRdb to the PCR reads, yields one record per CDR3 protein. The data contain hundreds of thousands of distinct CDR3 sequences, approximately 10% of them singletons. The TCR originated in a human donor who donated a stem cell graft to a child with acute lymphoblastic leukemia. The starting material was PBMCs from the stem cell graft donor, obtained from the stem cell graft. The chain employs TRBV3-1 and TRBJ2-5, with D hard to call. The CDR3 DNA is TGTGCCAGCAGCCAAGAGTATCGGACCCAGTACTTC. Amino acid sequence: CASSQEYRTQYF.